There are a few counts of the clone carrying this TCR beta chain. Its antigen is not identified. The sample belongs to a study of cytomegalovirus exposure and HLA in healthy donors. Regarding the study as a whole: Both high specificity and high sensitivity reportedly marked the classifier's diagnosis of cytomegalovirus status. TCR beta V- and J-gene trimming, according to a later analysis, was linked to a missense DCLRE1C variant.

Germline values: CDR1 MDHEN, CDR2 SYDVKM. V was clipped by 0 bases and J by 6 bases, with 8 bases between them. The CDR3 sequence is 14 residues long. PCR primers comprised 60 Vbeta and 13 Jbeta primers. Libraries were prepared by immunoSEQ multiplex PCR; TCRdb keeps only in-frame clonotypes and omits some of them. The table shows approximately 160,000 clones, with approximately 73% occurring only once. The chain links TRBV28 to TRBJ2-2; weak D call: TRBD1 (5 bases). The clonotype originates from a man aged 45-65 years in good health and CMV-seronegative. Sequences were obtained from PBMCs. CDR3 amino acids: CASSLWQGAGELFF. In DNA, the CDR3 is TGTGCCAGCAGTTTATGGCAGGGCGCCGGGGAGCTGTTTTTT.